These T cell receptor beta chains were read from a single sample in a study of T cells after posttransplantation cyclophosphamide. Sequencing used immunoSEQ multiplex PCR; TCRdb keeps in-frame clones, though not all of them. The sample shows over 10,000 clones, none of them appearing just once. The sequencing used PBMCs, collected after allogeneic stem cell transplant with posttransplant cyclophosphamide. Every receptor here comes from a female patient aged 40-50 years who received an allogeneic stem cell transplant from an unrelated donor, was CMV-positive, and had acute GVHD only. Some T cells may originate from the graft donor. The conserved cysteine and the conserved F or W are not part of the CDR3 here. The order of the fields is D gene, V gene, clone size, CDR3 length, CDR3 protein. The D gene is left open where the match is weak. For some rows the clone size is stated as once, few or many, or as a class when expanded; others skip it.

-,TRBV6-1,many,13,ASRRPLALEETQY
TRBD1,TRBV6-4,many,13,APNSDRRSNQPQH
-,TRBV1,many,17,TSSQMGLAGGQSYNEQF
TRBD1,TRBV9,many,14,ASSLRQGGHEETQY
TRBD2,TRBV7-9,few,12,ASSLLGLVKTQY
TRBD2,TRBV27,few,12,ASSPPGLADEQY
TRBD2,TRBV4-3,many,17,ASSQDSLFLAGGYNEQF
-,TRBV19,-,10,ASRGQQETQY
-,TRBV29-1,many,13,SVHRRPPADNEQF
-,TRBV6-6,-,13,ASTNPTEGDQPQH
TRBD1,TRBV10-3,many,13,AIRERTGITGELF
-,TRBV7-2,few,11,ASSLASGGIAF
-,TRBV5-1,-,13,ASSLGGGDQETQY
-,TRBV19,many,14,ASSIWGRSGANVLT
TRBD2,TRBV27,many,12,ASSPAGGQREQF
TRBD2,TRBV5-1,few,14,ASSIRLAGATDTQY
-,TRBV28,many,11,ASISGGNYGYT
TRBD2,TRBV7-3,many,11,ASSLIAGGEQY
TRBD2,TRBV9,-,13,ASSVALAGAGELF
-,TRBV2,medium-sized,16,ASSNRFWTESSGNTIY
TRBD1,TRBV11-2,many,14,ASSLGGTGYTDTQY
TRBD1,TRBV7-8,many,10,ASSTGGYEQY
TRBD2,TRBV6-1,many,10,ASGLARDEQF
TRBD2,TRBV15,-,12,ATNPGTSLDEQF
-,TRBV28,many,12,ASSLWEETAEAF
TRBD1,TRBV28,many,12,ASREQGPTNTQY
TRBD2,TRBV25-1,few,12,ASRGSLAGPEQY
TRBD1,TRBV7-9,many,13,ASSRGTENNYGYT
TRBD2,TRBV5-4,few,14,ASSTGAGVDQETQY
-,TRBV18,few,12,ASSPLDSNTEAF
TRBD1,TRBV18,many,12,ASSPVGQDEKLF
-,TRBV10-3,-,9,AISPQDTQY
-,TRBV7-3,many,12,ASSLQGLNTEAF
TRBD1,TRBV18,many,13,ASSPGTGNTGELF
-,TRBV5-1,many,11,ASSFRGRAEQY
-,TRBV20-1,few,9,SPGTVYEQY
TRBD2,TRBV13,-,13,ASSTRLAVGGEQY
TRBD1,TRBV11-3,many,12,ASSADRGSHGYT
TRBD1,TRBV29-1,few,11,SVTGDGTDTQY
TRBD2,TRBV7-2,-,14,ASSLGIAGGSGVQY
TRBD1,TRBV28,few,12,ASSFPGGGNTIY
TRBD2,TRBV5-1,-,13,ASSQTSGYTDTQY
TRBD1,TRBV7-2,many,13,ASSPVTGSGNTIY
-,TRBV7-8,few,10,ASSLAKYEQY
TRBD2,TRBV10-2,few,10,ASRDYYNEQF
-,TRBV7-8,few,9,ASSSNNEQF
TRBD1,TRBV29-1,many,16,SVERALTGDIWLDGYT